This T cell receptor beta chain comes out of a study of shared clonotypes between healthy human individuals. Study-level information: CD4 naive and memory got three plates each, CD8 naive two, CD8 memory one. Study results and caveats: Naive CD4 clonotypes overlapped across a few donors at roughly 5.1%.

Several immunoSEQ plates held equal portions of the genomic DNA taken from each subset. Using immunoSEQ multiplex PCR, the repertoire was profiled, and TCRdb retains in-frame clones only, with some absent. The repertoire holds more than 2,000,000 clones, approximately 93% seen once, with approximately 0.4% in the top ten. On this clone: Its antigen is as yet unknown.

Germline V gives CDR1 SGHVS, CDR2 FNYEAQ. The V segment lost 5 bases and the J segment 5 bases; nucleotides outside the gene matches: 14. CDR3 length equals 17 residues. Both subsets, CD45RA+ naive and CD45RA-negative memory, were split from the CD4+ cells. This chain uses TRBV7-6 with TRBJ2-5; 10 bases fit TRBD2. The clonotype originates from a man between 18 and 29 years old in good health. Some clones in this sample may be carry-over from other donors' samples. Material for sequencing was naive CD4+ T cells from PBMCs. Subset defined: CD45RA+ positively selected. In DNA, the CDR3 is TGTGCCAGCAGCGTCTTAGGATCCGCTAGCGGGAGTGAGACCCAGTACTTC. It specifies CASSVLGSASGSETQYF.